This record covers a single T cell receptor (beta chain). The data belong to a study of blood T cell repertoires in COVID-19. Study information: Samples representing acute and convalescent COVID-19 were sourced from the United States, Italy and Spain.

Using immunoSEQ multiplex PCR, the repertoire was profiled, and TCRdb retains in-frame clones only, with some absent. The sample includes about 160,000 clones, 85% to 95% of them seen just once. Per the germline V gene, CDR1 is SGHVS and CDR2 is FQNEAQ. The CDR3 sequence is 13 residues long. The V and J ends lost 6 bases and 6 bases respectively, with 12 bases between them. This TCR was sampled from a woman aged 45-65 years with acute or convalescent COVID-19. Sequenced input: peripheral blood. V usage is TRBV7-8 and J usage is TRBJ2-1; no clear D gene. CDR3 sequence: CASRPSSGNEQFF. The CDR3 nucleotides read TGTGCCAGCAGACCTTCCTCGGGCAATGAGCAGTTCTTC.